This entry lists 25 T cell receptor beta chains sequenced from one sample in a study of T cell repertoires in cytomegalovirus infection. In TCRdb, the reads were re-called with MiXCR into one record per CDR3 protein. This table has under 850,000 distinct CDR3 sequences, 35% appearing once. Sequencing used PBMCs. Source of these receptors: a human donor in good health (CMV status not recorded). Some clones in this sample may be carry-over from other donors' samples.

This clonotype occurred once. J is TRBJ2-4 and V is TRBV12-3 or TRBV12-4; D remains ambiguous. CDR3 length equals 14 residues. V was cut by 5 bases and J by 0 bases, with 8 bases left in between. DNA of the CDR3: TGTGCCAGCAGTCCGTCTATAGCCAAAAACATTCAGTACTTC. This sequence encodes CASSPSIAKNIQYF.

The chain links TRBV19 to TRBJ2-6, with 9 bases that match TRBD1. Germline CDR1 LNHDA, CDR2 SQIVND (reference sequence). The CDR3 runs to 15 residues. V trimming: 9 bases; J trimming: 2 bases; junction bases outside the gene matches: 5. The CDR3 DNA follows: TGTGCCAGCATGAGACAGGGGGCTGGGGCCAACGTCCTGACTTTC. This translates into CASMRQGAGANVLTF. Looking up the rest from reference TRBV19 and TRBJ2-6 gives the full variable domain: DGGITQSPKYLFRKEGQNVTLSCEQNLNHDAMYWYRQDPGQGLRLIYYSQIVNDFQKGDIAEGYSVSREKKESFPLTVTSAQKNPTAFYLCASMRQGAGANVLTFGAGSRLTVL.

The chain has TRBV4-2 and TRBJ1-5; a possible D gene is TRBD1 (5 bases). The CDR3 is 16 residues long. Germline CDR1 and CDR2: LGHNA and YNFKEQ. Deletions cut 1 base from V and 5 bases from J, with 15 bases between. This CDR3 reads CASSQGPGGAHQPQHF. CDR3 DNA sequence: TGTGCCAGCAGCCAAGGCCCGGGAGGGGCCCATCAGCCCCAGCATTTT.

The chain uses TRBV12-3 or TRBV12-4 and TRBJ2-7; 7 bases match TRBD1. CDR3 length: 14 amino acids. The junction had 6 bases not matched to a gene; V was cut back by 5 bases and J by 2 bases. The CDR3 protein is CASSRQGLTYEQYF. For the CDR3, the DNA is TGTGCCAGCAGTAGACAGGGCCTAACCTACGAGCAGTACTTC.

In regard to this clonotype: A junction boundary mismatches the germline segment, possibly from a read error. The CDR3 DNA sequence: TGCGCCAGCAGCCAAGATCAGGGGGCCTACGGGCAGTACTTC. The encoded protein is CASSQDQGAYGQYF. V and J are TRBV4-1 and TRBJ2-7, with TRBD1 matching over 8 bases. The length of the CDR3 is 14 residues. Germline-derived CDR1 and CDR2 are MGHRA and YSYEKL.

The chain carries TRBV3-1 and TRBJ2-5, with 10 positions matching TRBD1. Germline values: CDR1 LGHDT, CDR2 YNNKEL (reference sequence). The CDR3 spans 16 residues. Losses at the gene ends were 4 bases for V and 2 bases for J; bases not matched to a gene: 7. The CDR3 here is CASSPGDRGYQETQYF. Here the CDR3 DNA reads TGTGCCAGCAGCCCTGGGGACAGGGGCTATCAAGAGACCCAGTACTTC.

This clonotype was counted at least ten times. The genes are TRBV28 and TRBJ1-1; 7 positions match TRBD1. CDR3 length: 14 residues. Germline V gives CDR1 MDHEN, CDR2 SYDVKM. The ends lost 6 bases at V and 2 bases at J; junction bases unmatched: 6. CDR3 residues: CASSSGTENTEAFF. CDR3 DNA sequence: TGTGCCAGCAGCTCCGGGACAGAAAACACTGAAGCTTTCTTT.

This clonotype appeared many times. The rearrangement links TRBV19 to TRBJ2-1; 12 bases align to TRBD2. This CDR3 has 15 amino acids. CDR1 and CDR2 from the germline V gene are LNHDA and SQIVND (reference sequence). V shed 9 bases, J shed 3 bases, and the junction held 6 bases outside the gene matches. CDR3 protein: CASSRTSGIYNEQFF. For the CDR3, the DNA is TGTGCCAGCAGCAGGACTAGCGGGATCTACAATGAGCAGTTCTTC.

Concerning this clonotype itself: It is likely a read error, because the conserved phenylalanine at the end of the CDR3 is missing. The chain has TRBV5-4 and TRBJ2-7; 10 nucleotides match TRBD1. From germline, CDR1 is SGHNT and CDR2 YYREEE (reference sequence). The CDR3 loop spans 14 amino acids. The CDR3 region is CASTLGQGLDEQYL. DNA of the CDR3: TGTGCCAGCACCTTGGGACAGGGGCTAGACGAGCAGTACTTA.

CDR3 sequence reads: CASSFGGWTSTDTQYF. In nucleotides, the CDR3 is TGTGCCAGCAGTTTTGGAGGGTGGACGAGCACAGATACGCAGTATTTT. V and J are TRBV28 and TRBJ2-3, with D possibly TRBD2 on 6 matching bases. Looked up from germline, CDR1 is MDHEN and CDR2 is SYDVKM. V lost 3 bases and J 0 bases, leaving 13 bases between the germline ends. This CDR3 region has 16 residues.

V usage is TRBV27 and J usage is TRBJ2-1; the D gene is possibly TRBD1 (6 bases). V was clipped by 2 bases and J by 6 bases, with 8 bases between them. In germline, CDR1 is MNHEY, CDR2 SMNVEV (reference sequence). This CDR3 is built from 13 residues. The DNA for the CDR3 is TGTGCCAGCAGTTTAGAACAGGGCAATGAGCAGTTCTTC. This gives the protein CASSLEQGNEQFF.

Remarks on this clonotype: A junction end diverges from the germline sequence, so it may reflect a read error. V and J are TRBV28 and TRBJ2-3, with 10 positions matching TRBD2. The germline V gene has CDR1 MDHEN and CDR2 SYDVKM. This CDR3 contains 15 residues. The CDR3 bases are TGTGCCAGCGGACAGTCTAGCGGGAGAACAGATACGAAGTATTTT. Protein sequence: CASGQSSGRTDTKYF.

This clonotype was recorded a few times. V usage is TRBV5-6 and J usage is TRBJ1-1; no clear D. Trimming took 2 bases from V and 4 from J, leaving 9 bases between them. The CDR3 runs to 13 residues. Germline CDR1 is SGHDT and CDR2 is YYEEEE. The CDR3 spells CASSLRGSTEAFF. The CDR3, as DNA: TGTGCCAGCAGCTTACGGGGTAGCACTGAAGCTTTCTTT. Full variable domain (rest looked up from reference TRBV5-6 and TRBJ1-1): DAGVTQSPTHLIKTRGQQVTLRCSPKSGHDTVSWYQQALGQGPQFIFQYYEEEERQRGNFPDRFSGHQFPNYSSELNVNALLLGDSALYLCASSLRGSTEAFFGQGTRLTVV.

This clonotype was recorded many times. The rearrangement joins TRBV7-2 to TRBJ2-5; the match to TRBD1 covers 7 bases. From germline, CDR1 is SGHTA and CDR2 FQGNSA. This CDR3 has 15 residues. V gave up 1 base and J gave up 1 base; unmatched junction bases: 3. The CDR3 protein is CASSLDNRGQETQYF. CDR3 DNA: TGTGCCAGCAGCTTAGATAACAGGGGCCAAGAGACCCAGTACTTC.

There are a few counts of this clonotype. V usage is TRBV7-9 and J usage is TRBJ2-2; D is ambiguous. Germline V gives CDR1 SEHNR, CDR2 FQNEAQ (reference sequence). This CDR3 is 14 amino acids long. Trimming left V 1 base short and J 6 bases short, with 9 bases between. DNA of the CDR3: TGTGCCAGCAGCTTAGAGTCGAGCGCCGGGGAGCTGTTTTTT. Amino acid sequence: CASSLESSAGELFF.

This clonotype showed up many times. This chain joins TRBV7-3 and TRBJ2-5, with D possibly TRBD2 on 6 matching bases. The CDR3 spans 15 residues. The germline CDR1 and CDR2 sequences are SGHTA and FQGTGA. V was clipped by 5 bases and J by 4 bases, with 17 bases between them. The chain's CDR3 is CASSPTGQGGETQYF. The CDR3 coding sequence is TGTGCCAGCAGCCCCACCGGGCAGGGAGGAGAGACCCAGTACTTC.

The chain recombines TRBV5-6 with TRBJ1-4; no definite D call. Trimming removed 1 base from V and 9 bases from J, with 10 bases in between. The CDR3 totals 13 residues. The germline CDR1 and CDR2 sequences are SGHDT and YYEEEE. CDR3 residues: CASSLNSRQKLFF. CDR3 nucleotides: TGTGCCAGCAGCTTGAATAGTCGGCAAAAACTGTTTTTT.

At least ten counts were recorded for this clonotype. The chain joins TRBV7-9 to TRBJ1-1, with 10 positions matching TRBD1. This CDR3 has 15 amino acids. CDR1 is SEHNR, CDR2 FQNEAQ, per germline (reference sequence). V dropped 3 bases and J dropped 4; count of bases not matched to a gene: 5. The chain's CDR3 is CASSLAGQGGTEAFF. Written as DNA, the CDR3 is TGTGCCAGCAGCTTGGCCGGACAGGGGGGCACTGAAGCTTTCTTT. Supplemented by reference TRBV7-9 and TRBJ1-1, the full variable domain reads DTGVSQNPRHKITKRGQNVTFRCDPISEHNRLYWYRQTLGQGPEFLTYFQNEAQLEKSRLLSDRFSAERPKGSFSTLEIQRTEQGDSAMYLCASSLAGQGGTEAFFGQGTRLTVV.

The J gene is TRBJ1-2, the V gene TRBV20-1; a possible D gene is TRBD1 (6 bases). Per germline, CDR1 DFQATT and CDR2 SNEGSKA (reference sequence). CDR3 size: 12 residues. This CDR3 reads CRPGDGSVGYTF. The CDR3 region has the DNA TGCAGGCCAGGGGACGGGTCTGTTGGCTACACCTTC.

This clonotype was recorded many times. The chain carries TRBV7-6 and TRBJ2-4; TRBD2 agrees at 9 bases. This CDR3 has 16 amino acids. V was pared by 0 bases and J by 2 bases, with 2 bases of the junction left unmatched. CDR1 and CDR2 from the germline V gene are SGHVS and FNYEAQ. This CDR3 reads CASSLAAGGTKNIQYF. Written as DNA, the CDR3 is TGTGCCAGCAGCTTAGCGGCGGGAGGGACCAAAAACATTCAGTACTTC.

The genes are TRBV15 and TRBJ2-3, with 10 bases aligning to TRBD2. CDR1 is LNHNV, CDR2 YYDKDF, per germline (reference sequence). V lost 1 base and J lost 1; bases outside the gene matches: 2. The CDR3 spans 16 residues. CDR3 sequence: CATSRGAGGGTDTQYF. CDR3 nucleotides: TGTGCCACCAGCAGAGGAGCGGGAGGGGGCACAGATACGCAGTATTTT.

The CDR3 nucleotides read TGTGCCAGCAGTTTTGGCCTAGCGGGGAACTACGAGCAGTACTTC. Its translation is CASSFGLAGNYEQYF. This chain connects TRBV28 to TRBJ2-7; 9 nucleotides agree with TRBD2. Germline V gene sequence: CDR1 MDHEN, CDR2 SYDVKM. The junction had 6 bases not matched to a gene; V was cut back by 3 bases and J by 3 bases. This CDR3 has 15 amino acids.

The genes are TRBV12-3 or TRBV12-4 and TRBJ2-1; possibly TRBD1 for D (6 bases). V was pared by 1 base and J by 7 bases, with 11 bases between. This CDR3 region has 14 residues. In DNA form, the CDR3 reads TGTGCCAGCAGTTTAGACAGGGACCGGAATGAGCAGTTCTTC. The encoded protein is CASSLDRDRNEQFF.

V and J are TRBV28 and TRBJ1-2, with 9 nucleotides matching TRBD1. With V trimmed by 1 base and J by 5 bases, 8 bases remained unmatched. The CDR3 is 16 residues long. CDR1 and CDR2 from the germline V gene are MDHEN and SYDVKM. The CDR3 reads CASSLSRGQGGYGYTF. CDR3 in DNA: TGTGCCAGCAGTTTATCAAGGGGACAGGGAGGTTATGGCTACACCTTC.

Only a few counts were recorded for this clonotype. This chain uses TRBV19 with TRBJ1-1; 7 nucleotides align to TRBD1. V shed 8 bases and J 6 bases; nucleotides not matched to a gene: 3. The CDR3 covers 11 residues. In germline, CDR1 is LNHDA, CDR2 SQIVND (reference sequence). The CDR3, as DNA: TGTGCCAGTGGGACAGCCCCTGAAGCTTTCTTT. Amino acids: CASGTAPEAFF.